Shown below are 8 T cell receptor beta chains from a single sample sequenced in a study of OX40 agonist ivuxolimab in advanced cancers. Receptors were amplified or captured by the immunoSEQ multiplex PCR assay. TCRdb's version of the immuneACCESS table is confined to in-frame rearrangements and falls short of the full clone set. An unresolved V gene accounts for under half of the shortfall where checked; the remainder is of unknown origin. This sample lists about 48,000 clones; 85% were detected once. The ten largest clones take up more than 8.5% of the sample. This specimen was CD4+ or CD8+ T cells sorted from blood, taken in a trial of the OX40 agonist ivuxolimab. Receptors were obtained from an adult with an advanced solid tumor such as melanoma, head and neck, liver or kidney cancer.

The chain links TRBV6-6 to TRBJ1-4, with 8 bases aligning to TRBD1. This CDR3 has 13 residues. Germline CDR1 and CDR2: MNHNY and SVGAGI (reference sequence). Trimming cost V 5 bases and J 7 bases; bases outside gene matches: 3. DNA of the CDR3: TGTGCCAGCAGTGGGACAGGCCGTGAAAAACTGTTTTTT. It specifies CASSGTGREKLFF.

Remarks on this clone: An end of the junction differs from the germline gene, which may be a read error. CDR3 amino acids: CSARNGDFQIF. The CDR3 nucleotides are TGCAGTGCTAGAAACGGGGACTTCCAGATCTTC. This sequence joins TRBV20-1 and TRBJ2-7; TRBD2 might be the D (6 bases). The germline gives CDR1 DFQATT, CDR2 SNEGSKA (reference sequence). The CDR3 covers 11 residues.

This sequence joins TRBV2 and TRBJ1-2; 8 bases line up with TRBD1. There are 16 residues in the CDR3. Germline lookup yields CDR1 SNHLY and CDR2 FYNNEI. V lost 1 base, J lost 4 bases, and 8 bases stayed unmatched. The CDR3: CASSEVVGQGVYGYTF. CDR3 coding DNA: TGTGCCAGCAGTGAAGTTGTAGGACAGGGTGTCTATGGCTACACCTTC.

This clone was seen just once. The chain carries TRBV4-1 and TRBJ2-7; D ambiguous. The germline CDR1 and CDR2 sequences are MGHRA and YSYEKL. CDR3 size: 13 residues. The V gene lost 0 bases and the J gene lost 4 bases, with 7 bases spanning the gap. This chain's CDR3 is CASSQEPAYEQYF. The DNA for the CDR3 is TGCGCCAGCAGCCAAGAACCAGCATACGAGCAGTACTTC.

This sequence joins TRBV28 and TRBJ1-5; D is unresolved. V lost 2 bases, J lost 4 bases, and 12 bases lay in between. The germline CDR1 and CDR2 sequences are MDHEN and SYDVKM. The CDR3 runs 15 residues. This CDR3 is CASSLPTWRNQPQHF. CDR3 in DNA: TGTGCCAGCAGTTTACCCACCTGGAGAAATCAGCCCCAGCATTTT.

The V and J genes are TRBV5-1 and TRBJ1-1, with 11 bases fitting TRBD1. The CDR3 length is 16 residues. Germline V gene data show CDR1 as SGHRS and CDR2 as YFSETQ. J lost 11 bases, V lost 4 bases, and 16 bases had no gene match. The CDR3 sequence is CASSRSGTGGIERAFF. The CDR3 DNA sequence: TGCGCCAGCAGCAGATCCGGGACAGGGGGGATCGAAAGGGCTTTCTTT.

This sequence joins TRBV19 and TRBJ2-6; D is ambiguous. Germline V gives CDR1 LNHDA, CDR2 SQIVND (reference sequence). The CDR3 extends over 15 amino acids. V lost 3 bases to trimming and J lost 0 bases, with 6 bases between them. The CDR3 loop is CASSIPASGANVLTF. Here the CDR3 DNA reads TGTGCCAGTAGTATCCCCGCCTCTGGGGCCAACGTCCTGACTTTC.

CDR3 DNA sequence: TGTGCCAGCTCTCAAACCTCTGACGGACAGCTAAACACTGAAGCTTTCTTT. As protein: CASSQTSDGQLNTEAFF. J is TRBJ1-1 and V is TRBV18; D is perhaps TRBD1 (6 bases). This CDR3 has 17 amino acids. Deletions cut 6 bases from V and 2 bases from J, with 22 bases between. Germline V gene data show CDR1 as KGHSH and CDR2 as LQKENI.